The next 5 T cell receptor beta chains were all read from a single sample in a study of shared clonotypes between healthy human individuals. Clones were sequenced by immunoSEQ multiplex PCR, and TCRdb holds only the in-frame ones, with some missing. The sample carries just over 2,000,000 clones, roughly 94% recorded once. The sample consisted of naive CD4+ T cells sorted from blood. Sample subset: CD45RA+ positively selected. All receptors derive from a young man in good health.

CDR3 in amino acids: CASSPNTLLGTYEQYF. CDR3 nucleotide sequence: TGTGCCAGCAGTCCTAACACCCTTCTGGGGACCTACGAGCAGTACTTC. The V call is TRBV28, the J call TRBJ2-7, with unresolved D. The germline CDR1 and CDR2 sequences are MDHEN and SYDVKM. Trimming cost V 5 bases and J 2 bases, with 19 bases left between them. The CDR3 has 16 residues.

This clone came up once. V and J are TRBV6-6 and TRBJ1-6, with a weak D call TRBD1 (6 bases). There are 15 residues in the CDR3. Germline V lookup: CDR1 MNHNY, CDR2 SVGAGI (reference sequence). Trimming stripped 0 bases from V and 9 bases from J, with 12 bases between. The CDR3 bases are TGTGCCAGCAGTTACTCGCAGGGGTTTAGTTCACCCCTCCACTTT. It yields the protein CASSYSQGFSSPLHF.

The V and J genes are TRBV5-4 and TRBJ2-5; D is uncertain. CDR3 length: 12 residues. Trimming shortened V by 0 bases and J by 5 bases, and 5 bases separated the two germline ends. Germline assignment: CDR1 SGHNT and CDR2 YYREEE (reference sequence). The CDR3 region is CASSLGMETQYF. The DNA of the CDR3 is TGTGCCAGCAGCTTGGGGATGGAGACCCAGTACTTC.

Notes on this clone: The same CDR3 can be traced to other DNA sequences in this sample. The gene calls are TRBV7-2 and TRBJ1-1; D is unresolved. The CDR3 sequence is 13 residues long. V lost 3 bases and J 1 base, leaving 6 bases between the germline ends. Germline loops: CDR1 SGHTA, CDR2 FQGNSA. CDR3 in DNA: TGTGCCAGCAGCTTTGGTGAGAACACTGAAGCTTTCTTT. It specifies CASSFGENTEAFF.

This clone was seen a single time. This same CDR3 is encoded by further DNA sequences in the sample. The chain employs TRBV19 and TRBJ1-1; D uncertain. CDR3 length equals 11 residues. Germline CDR1 reads LNHDA; CDR2 reads SQIVND (reference sequence). V was trimmed by 11 bases and J by 1 base, leaving 8 bases between them. CDR3 coding DNA: TGTGCCTCCCGACAGAACACTGAAGCTTTCTTT. Amino acids: CASRQNTEAFF.